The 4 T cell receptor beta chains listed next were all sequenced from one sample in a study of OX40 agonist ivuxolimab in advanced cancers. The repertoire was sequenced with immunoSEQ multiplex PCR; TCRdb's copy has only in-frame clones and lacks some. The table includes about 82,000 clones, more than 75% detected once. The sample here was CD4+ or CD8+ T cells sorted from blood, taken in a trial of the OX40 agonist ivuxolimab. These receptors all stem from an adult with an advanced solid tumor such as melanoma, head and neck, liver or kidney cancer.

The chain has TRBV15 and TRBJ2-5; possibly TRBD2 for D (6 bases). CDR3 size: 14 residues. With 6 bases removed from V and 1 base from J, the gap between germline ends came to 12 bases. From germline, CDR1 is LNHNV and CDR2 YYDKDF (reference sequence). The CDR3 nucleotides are TGTGCCACCAGAGAGGCGGGGTCCCAAGAGACCCAGTACTTC. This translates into CATREAGSQETQYF.

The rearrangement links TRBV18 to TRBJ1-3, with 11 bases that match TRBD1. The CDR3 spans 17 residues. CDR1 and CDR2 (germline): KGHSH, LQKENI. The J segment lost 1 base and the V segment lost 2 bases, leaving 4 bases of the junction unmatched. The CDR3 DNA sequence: TGTGCCAGCTCACCAGGACAGGGGGCAGGATCTGGAAACACCATATATTTT. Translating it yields CASSPGQGAGSGNTIYF.

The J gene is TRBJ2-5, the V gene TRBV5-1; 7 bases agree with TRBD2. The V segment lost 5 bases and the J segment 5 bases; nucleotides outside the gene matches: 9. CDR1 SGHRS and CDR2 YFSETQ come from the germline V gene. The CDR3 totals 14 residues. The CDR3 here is CASRRREGLETQYF. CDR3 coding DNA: TGCGCCAGCAGGCGGAGGGAGGGATTGGAGACCCAGTACTTC.

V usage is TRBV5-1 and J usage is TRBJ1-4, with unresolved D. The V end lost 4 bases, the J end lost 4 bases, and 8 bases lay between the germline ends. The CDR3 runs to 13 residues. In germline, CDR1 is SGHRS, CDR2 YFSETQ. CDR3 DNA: TGCGCCAGCAGCGGCAGTATTAATGAAAAACTGTTTTTT. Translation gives CASSGSINEKLFF.